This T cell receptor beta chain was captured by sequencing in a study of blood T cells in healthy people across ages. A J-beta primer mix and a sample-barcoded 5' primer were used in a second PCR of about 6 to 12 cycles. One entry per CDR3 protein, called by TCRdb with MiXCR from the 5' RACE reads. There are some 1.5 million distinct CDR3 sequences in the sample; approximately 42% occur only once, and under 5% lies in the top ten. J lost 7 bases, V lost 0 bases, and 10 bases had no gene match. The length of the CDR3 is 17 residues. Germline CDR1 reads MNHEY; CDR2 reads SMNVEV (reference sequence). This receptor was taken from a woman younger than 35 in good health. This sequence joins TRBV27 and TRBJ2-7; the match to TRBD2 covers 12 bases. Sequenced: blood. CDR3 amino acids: CASSLSSGTSGYNEQYF. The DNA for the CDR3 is TGTGCCAGCAGTTTATCGTCCGGGACTAGCGGGTACAATGAGCAGTACTTC.